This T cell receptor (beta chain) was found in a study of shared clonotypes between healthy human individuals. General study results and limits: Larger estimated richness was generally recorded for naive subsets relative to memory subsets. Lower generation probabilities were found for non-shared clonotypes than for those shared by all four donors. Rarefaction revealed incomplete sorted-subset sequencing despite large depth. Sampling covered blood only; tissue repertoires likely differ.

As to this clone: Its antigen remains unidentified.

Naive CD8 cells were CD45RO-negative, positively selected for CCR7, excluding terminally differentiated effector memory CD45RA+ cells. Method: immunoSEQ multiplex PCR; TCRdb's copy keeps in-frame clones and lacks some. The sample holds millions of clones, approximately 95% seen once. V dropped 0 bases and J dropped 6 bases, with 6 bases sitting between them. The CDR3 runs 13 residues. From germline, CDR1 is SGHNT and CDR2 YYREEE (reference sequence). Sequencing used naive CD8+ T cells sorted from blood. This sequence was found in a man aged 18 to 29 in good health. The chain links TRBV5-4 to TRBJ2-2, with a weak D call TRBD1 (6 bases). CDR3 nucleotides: TGTGCCAGCAGCTTGGGGACAGCCGGGGAGCTGTTTTTT. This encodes CASSLGTAGELFF. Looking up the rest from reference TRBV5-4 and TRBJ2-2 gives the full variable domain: ETGVTQSPTHLIKTRGQQVTLRCSSQSGHNTVSWYQQALGQGPQFIFQYYREEENGRGNFPPRFSGLQFPNYSSELNVNALELDDSALYLCASSLGTAGELFFGEGSRLTVL.